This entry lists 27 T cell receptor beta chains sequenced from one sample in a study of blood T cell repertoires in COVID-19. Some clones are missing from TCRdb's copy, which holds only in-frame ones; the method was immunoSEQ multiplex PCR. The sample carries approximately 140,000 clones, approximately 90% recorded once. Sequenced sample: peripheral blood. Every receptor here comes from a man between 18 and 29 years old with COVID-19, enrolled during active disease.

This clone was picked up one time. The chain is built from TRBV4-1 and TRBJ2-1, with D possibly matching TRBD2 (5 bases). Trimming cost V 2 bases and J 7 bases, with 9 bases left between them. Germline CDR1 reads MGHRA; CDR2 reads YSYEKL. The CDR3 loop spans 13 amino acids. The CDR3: CASSQLGGNEQFF. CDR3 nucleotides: TGCGCCAGCAGCCAACTAGGAGGTAATGAGCAGTTCTTC.

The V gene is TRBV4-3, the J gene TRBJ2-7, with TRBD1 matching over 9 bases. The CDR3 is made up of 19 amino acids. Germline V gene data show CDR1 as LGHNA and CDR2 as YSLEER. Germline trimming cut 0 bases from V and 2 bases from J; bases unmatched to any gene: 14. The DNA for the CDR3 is TGCGCCAGCAGCCAAGACCTGGGGACAGGGCGATTTCTACCCTACGAGCAGTACTTC. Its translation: CASSQDLGTGRFLPYEQYF.

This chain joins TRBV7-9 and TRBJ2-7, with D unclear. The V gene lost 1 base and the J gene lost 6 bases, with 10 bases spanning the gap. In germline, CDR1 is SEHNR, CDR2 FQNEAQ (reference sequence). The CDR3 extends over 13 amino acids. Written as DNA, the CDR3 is TGTGCCAGCAGCTTAGGAGATTACTTCGAGCAGTACTTC. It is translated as CASSLGDYFEQYF.

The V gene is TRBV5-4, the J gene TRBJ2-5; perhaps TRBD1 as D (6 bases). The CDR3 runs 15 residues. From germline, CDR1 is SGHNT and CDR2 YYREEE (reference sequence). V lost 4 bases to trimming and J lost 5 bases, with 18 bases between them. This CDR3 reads CASSPQGHPLETQYF. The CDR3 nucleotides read TGTGCCAGCAGCCCACAGGGCCATCCGCTTGAGACCCAGTACTTC.

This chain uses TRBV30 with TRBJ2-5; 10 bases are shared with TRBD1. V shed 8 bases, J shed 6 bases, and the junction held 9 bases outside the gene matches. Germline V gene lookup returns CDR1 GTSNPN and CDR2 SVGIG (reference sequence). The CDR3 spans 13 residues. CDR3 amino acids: CAEGTGDGKTQYF. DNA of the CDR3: TGTGCCGAGGGGACAGGGGATGGGAAGACCCAGTACTTC.

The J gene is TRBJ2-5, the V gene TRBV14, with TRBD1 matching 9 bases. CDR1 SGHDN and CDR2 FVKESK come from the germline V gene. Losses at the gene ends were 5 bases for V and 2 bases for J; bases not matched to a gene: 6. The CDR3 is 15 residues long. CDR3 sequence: CASSSGTGIQETQYF. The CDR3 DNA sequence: TGTGCCAGCAGCTCCGGGACAGGGATTCAAGAGACCCAGTACTTC.

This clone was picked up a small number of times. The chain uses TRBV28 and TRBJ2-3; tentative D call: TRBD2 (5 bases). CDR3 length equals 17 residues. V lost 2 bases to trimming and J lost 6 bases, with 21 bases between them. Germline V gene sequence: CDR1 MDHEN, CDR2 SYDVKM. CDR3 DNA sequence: TGTGCCAGCAGTTTAATCCCCAACTCGGACTTTCGGGATACGCAGTATTTT. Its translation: CASSLIPNSDFRDTQYF.

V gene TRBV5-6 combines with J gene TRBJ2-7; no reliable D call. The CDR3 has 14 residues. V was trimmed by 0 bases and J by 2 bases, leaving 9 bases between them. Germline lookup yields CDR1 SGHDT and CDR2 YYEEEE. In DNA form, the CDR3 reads TGTGCCAGCAGCTTGGGCGAGGAAACCTACGAGCAGTACTTC. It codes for CASSLGEETYEQYF. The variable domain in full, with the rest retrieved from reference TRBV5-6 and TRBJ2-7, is DAGVTQSPTHLIKTRGQQVTLRCSPKSGHDTVSWYQQALGQGPQFIFQYYEEEERQRGNFPDRFSGHQFPNYSSELNVNALLLGDSALYLCASSLGEETYEQYFGPGTRLTVT.

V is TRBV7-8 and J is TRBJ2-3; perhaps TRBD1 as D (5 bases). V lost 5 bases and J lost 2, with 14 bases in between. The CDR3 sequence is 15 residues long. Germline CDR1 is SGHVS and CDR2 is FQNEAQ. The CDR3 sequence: CASSPRQKNTDTQYF. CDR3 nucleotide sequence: TGTGCCAGCAGCCCGAGACAGAAGAACACAGATACGCAGTATTTT.

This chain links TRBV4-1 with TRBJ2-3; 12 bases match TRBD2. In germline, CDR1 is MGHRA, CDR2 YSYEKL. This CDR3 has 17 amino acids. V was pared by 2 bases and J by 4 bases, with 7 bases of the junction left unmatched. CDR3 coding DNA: TGCGCCAGCAGCCAACCTACTCGGACTAGCGGGGCAGATACGCAGTATTTT. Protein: CASSQPTRTSGADTQYF.

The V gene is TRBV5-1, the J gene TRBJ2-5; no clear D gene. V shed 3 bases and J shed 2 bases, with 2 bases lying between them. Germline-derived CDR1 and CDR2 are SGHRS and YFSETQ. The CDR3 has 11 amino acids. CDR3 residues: CASSSQETQYF. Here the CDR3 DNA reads TGCGCCAGCAGCTCGCAAGAGACCCAGTACTTC. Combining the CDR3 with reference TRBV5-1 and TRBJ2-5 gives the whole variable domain KAGVTQTPRYLIKTRGQQVTLSCSPISGHRSVSWYQQTPGQGLQFLFEYFSETQRNKGNFPGRFSGRQFSNSRSEMNVSTLELGDSALYLCASSSQETQYFGPGTRLLVL.

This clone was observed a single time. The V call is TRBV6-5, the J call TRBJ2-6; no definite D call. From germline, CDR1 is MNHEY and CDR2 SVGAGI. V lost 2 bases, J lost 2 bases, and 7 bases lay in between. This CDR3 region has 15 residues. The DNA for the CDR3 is TGTGCCAGCAGTTACATGAGGACTGGGGCCAACGTCCTGACTTTC. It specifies CASSYMRTGANVLTF.

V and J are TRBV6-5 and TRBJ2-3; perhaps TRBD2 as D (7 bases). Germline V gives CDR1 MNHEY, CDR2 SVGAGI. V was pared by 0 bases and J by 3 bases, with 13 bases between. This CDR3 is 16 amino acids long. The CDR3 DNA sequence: TGTGCCAGCAGTTACTCGGGGGGGGCAGGGACAGATACGCAGTATTTT. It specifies CASSYSGGAGTDTQYF.

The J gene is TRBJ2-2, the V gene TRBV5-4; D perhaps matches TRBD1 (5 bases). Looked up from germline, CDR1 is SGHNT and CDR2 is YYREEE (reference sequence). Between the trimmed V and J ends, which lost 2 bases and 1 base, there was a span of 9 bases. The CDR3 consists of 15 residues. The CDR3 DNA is TGTGCCAGCAGCTTCGGGCAGGGGAACACCGGGGAGCTGTTTTTT. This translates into CASSFGQGNTGELFF. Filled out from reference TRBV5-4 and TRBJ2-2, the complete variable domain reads ETGVTQSPTHLIKTRGQQVTLRCSSQSGHNTVSWYQQALGQGPQFIFQYYREEENGRGNFPPRFSGLQFPNYSSELNVNALELDDSALYLCASSFGQGNTGELFFGEGSRLTVL.

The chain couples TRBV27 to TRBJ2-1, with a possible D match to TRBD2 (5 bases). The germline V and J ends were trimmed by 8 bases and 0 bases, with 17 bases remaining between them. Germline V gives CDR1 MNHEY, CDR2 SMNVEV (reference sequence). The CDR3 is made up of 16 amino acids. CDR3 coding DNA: TGTGCCAGCTCCTCTCCCGAGCGGTACTCCTACAATGAGCAGTTCTTC. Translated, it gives CASSSPERYSYNEQFF.

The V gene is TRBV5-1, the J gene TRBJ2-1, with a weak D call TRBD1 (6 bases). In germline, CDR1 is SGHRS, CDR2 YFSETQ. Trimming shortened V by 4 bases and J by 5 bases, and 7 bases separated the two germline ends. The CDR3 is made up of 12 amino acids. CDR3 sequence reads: CASSRDNNEQFF. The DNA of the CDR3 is TGCGCCAGCAGCAGGGACAACAATGAGCAGTTCTTC.

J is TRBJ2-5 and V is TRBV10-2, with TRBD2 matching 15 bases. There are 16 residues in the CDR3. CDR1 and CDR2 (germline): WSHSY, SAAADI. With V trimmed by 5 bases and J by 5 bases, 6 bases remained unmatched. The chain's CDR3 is CASSTGTSGRRETQYF. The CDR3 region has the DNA TGCGCCAGCAGTACCGGGACTAGCGGGAGGAGGGAGACCCAGTACTTC.

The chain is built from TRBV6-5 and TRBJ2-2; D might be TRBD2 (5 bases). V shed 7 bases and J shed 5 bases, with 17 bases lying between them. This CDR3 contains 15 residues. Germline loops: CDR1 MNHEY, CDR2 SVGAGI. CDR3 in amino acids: CASIKSRGGTGELFF. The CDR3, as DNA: TGTGCCAGCATCAAATCCCGGGGTGGTACCGGGGAGCTGTTTTTT.

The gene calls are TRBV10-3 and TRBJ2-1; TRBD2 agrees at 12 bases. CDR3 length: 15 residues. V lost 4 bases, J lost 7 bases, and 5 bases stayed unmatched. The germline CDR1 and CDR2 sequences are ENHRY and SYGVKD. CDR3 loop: CAISGGLAGGNEQFF. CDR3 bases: TGTGCCATCAGTGGTGGGCTAGCGGGAGGGAATGAGCAGTTCTTC.

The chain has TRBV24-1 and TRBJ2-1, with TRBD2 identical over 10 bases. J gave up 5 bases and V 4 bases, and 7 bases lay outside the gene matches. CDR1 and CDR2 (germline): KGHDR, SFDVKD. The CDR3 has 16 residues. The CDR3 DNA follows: TGTGCCACCAGTGACAGAACTAGCGGGAATCACAATGAGCAGTTCTTC. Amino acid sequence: CATSDRTSGNHNEQFF.

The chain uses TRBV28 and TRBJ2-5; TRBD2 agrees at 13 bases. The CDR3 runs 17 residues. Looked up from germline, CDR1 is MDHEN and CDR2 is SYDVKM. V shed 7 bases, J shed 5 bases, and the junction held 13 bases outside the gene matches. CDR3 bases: TGTGCCAGCAACTTGGGCACTAGCGGGAGGGCCCAGGAGACCCAGTACTTC. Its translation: CASNLGTSGRAQETQYF.

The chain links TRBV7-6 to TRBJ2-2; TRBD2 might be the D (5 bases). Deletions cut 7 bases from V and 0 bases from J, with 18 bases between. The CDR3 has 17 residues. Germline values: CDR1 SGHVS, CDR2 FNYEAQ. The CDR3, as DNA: TGTGCCAGCACCCCTACGGGGAGCCTCCCGAACACCGGGGAGCTGTTTTTT. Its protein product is CASTPTGSLPNTGELFF.

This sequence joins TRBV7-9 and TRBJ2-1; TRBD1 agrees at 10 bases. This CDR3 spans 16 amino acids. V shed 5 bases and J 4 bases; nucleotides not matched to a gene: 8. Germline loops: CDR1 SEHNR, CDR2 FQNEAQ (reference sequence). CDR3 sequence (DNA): TGTGCCAGCAGCGGCTCGACAGGGGGCTATTACAATGAGCAGTTCTTC. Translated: CASSGSTGGYYNEQFF.

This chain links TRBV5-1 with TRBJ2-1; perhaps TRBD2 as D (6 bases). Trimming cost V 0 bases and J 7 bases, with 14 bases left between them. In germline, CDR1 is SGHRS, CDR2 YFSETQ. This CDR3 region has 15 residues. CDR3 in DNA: TGCGCCAGCAGCTTGGCCGGGACTCGACAAAATGAGCAGTTCTTC. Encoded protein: CASSLAGTRQNEQFF.

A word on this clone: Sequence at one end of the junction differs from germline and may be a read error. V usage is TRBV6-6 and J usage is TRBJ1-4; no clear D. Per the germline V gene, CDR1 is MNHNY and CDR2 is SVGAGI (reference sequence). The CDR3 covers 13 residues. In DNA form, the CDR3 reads TGTGCCAGCAGTTACGCGGTCCCAGAAAAACTGCTTTTT. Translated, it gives CASSYAVPEKLLF.

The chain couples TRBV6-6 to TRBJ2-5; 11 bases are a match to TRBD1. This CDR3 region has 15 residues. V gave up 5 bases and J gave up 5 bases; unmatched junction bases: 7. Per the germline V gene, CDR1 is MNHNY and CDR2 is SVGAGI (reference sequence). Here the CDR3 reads CASSKGQGGLETQYF. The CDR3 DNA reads TGTGCCAGCAGTAAGGGACAGGGGGGGCTGGAGACCCAGTACTTC.

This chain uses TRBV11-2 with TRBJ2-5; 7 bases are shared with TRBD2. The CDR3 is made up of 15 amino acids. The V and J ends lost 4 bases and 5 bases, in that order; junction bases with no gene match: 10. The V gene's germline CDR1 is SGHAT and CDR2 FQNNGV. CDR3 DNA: TGTGCCAGCAGCTCAGCGGGACTCCTGTGGGAGACCCAGTACTTC. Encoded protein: CASSSAGLLWETQYF.